This T cell receptor (beta chain) comes out of a study of T cells in Graves' hyperthyroidism and ophthalmopathy. CDR1 MNHEY and CDR2 SVGAGI come from the germline V gene. With 2 bases clipped from V and 1 base from J, the junction kept 3 bases outside the gene matches. The CDR3 is made up of 17 amino acids. RNA transcripts provided the source from which TCR beta CDR3 regions were amplified. The HTBI set primed first-round TCR CDR3 RT-PCR. A single record per CDR3 protein comes from TCRdb applying MiXCR to the multiplex PCR reads. The data hold around 690,000 distinct CDR3 sequences, with around 20% observed a single time. Exclusion of patients followed from uncontrolled infection, other autoimmune disease, pregnancy or lactation. General study results and limits: The model's output predicted ophthalmopathy at a median of 6.5 months prior to onset.

Worth noting for this clonotype: Its antigen remains unknown.

The TCR comes from a man aged 25-45 years with Graves' ophthalmopathy. Sequencing used blood. This rearrangement joins TRBV6-5 to TRBJ2-3, with TRBD2 matching over 13 bases. The CDR3 sequence: CASSYGLAGVRTDTQYF. For the CDR3, the DNA is TGTGCCAGCAGTTACGGACTAGCGGGAGTCCGCACAGATACGCAGTATTTT.